What follows are 15 T cell receptor beta chains derived from one specimen sequenced in a study of somatic mutations in cytotoxic T cells in rheumatoid arthritis. The table came from immunoSEQ multiplex PCR; TCRdb's copy has only in-frame clones and leaves some out. The table shows roughly 20,000 clones, with about 83% occurring only once. Input material: CD8+ T cells sorted from blood. The receptors shown here come from an adult with rheumatoid arthritis.

The CDR3, as DNA: TGTGCCAGCAGCTTGGGAACCTACAATGAGCAGTTCTTC. Translation: CASSLGTYNEQFF. The V and J genes are TRBV5-6 and TRBJ2-1; D gene unclear. There are 13 residues in the CDR3. V was pared by 0 bases and J by 2 bases, with 3 bases between. CDR1 SGHDT and CDR2 YYEEEE come from the germline V gene.

The table lists this clone with a count of one. The chain combines TRBV9 with TRBJ1-2; tentatively, D is TRBD1 (5 bases). V was clipped by 0 bases and J by 7 bases, with 19 bases between them. This CDR3 comprises 16 residues. Germline V gives CDR1 SGDLS, CDR2 YYNGEE. CDR3 sequence: CASSVAAGAGSRGYTF. CDR3 bases: TGTGCCAGCAGCGTAGCTGCAGGAGCAGGGTCTCGTGGCTACACCTTC.

V gene TRBV7-3 combines with J gene TRBJ1-1; D call uncertain. The V end lost 0 bases, the J end lost 1 base, and 3 bases lay between the germline ends. The CDR3 has 13 amino acids. CDR1 and CDR2 from the germline V gene are SGHTA and FQGTGA. In DNA, the CDR3 is TGTGCCAGCAGCTTAACGGGGAACACTGAAGCTTTCTTT. This sequence encodes CASSLTGNTEAFF.

V gene TRBV27 combines with J gene TRBJ1-2; 9 nucleotides agree with TRBD1. CDR3 size: 13 residues. The germline gives CDR1 MNHEY, CDR2 SMNVEV (reference sequence). V shed 11 bases, J shed 3 bases, and the junction held 7 bases outside the gene matches. CDR3 loop: CAVRDRVDYGYTF. As DNA, the CDR3 is TGTGCCGTCCGGGACAGGGTGGACTATGGCTACACCTTC.

The chain couples TRBV11-2 to TRBJ2-3; 7 positions match TRBD1. J lost 1 base, V lost 5 bases, and 3 bases had no gene match. Per the germline V gene, CDR1 is SGHAT and CDR2 is FQNNGV. The CDR3 contains 14 residues. The CDR3 loop reads CASSLGTGTDTQYF. CDR3 nucleotides: TGTGCCAGCAGCCTGGGGACAGGCACAGATACGCAGTATTTT.

This chain connects TRBV6-5 to TRBJ2-2; TRBD1 is a possible D gene (5 bases). V was clipped by 7 bases and J by 5 bases, with 14 bases between them. Germline V CDR1 and CDR2: MNHEY, SVGAGI. This CDR3 spans 14 amino acids. The CDR3: CASMGSKGTGELFF. CDR3 coding DNA: TGTGCCAGCATGGGGTCGAAGGGGACCGGGGAGCTGTTTTTT.

This chain uses TRBV9 with TRBJ1-5, with 8 bases aligning to TRBD1. Germline loops: CDR1 SGDLS, CDR2 YYNGEE. The ends lost 3 bases at V and 7 bases at J; junction bases unmatched: 9. The CDR3 covers 15 residues. CDR3 protein: CASSADGQGRQPQHF. The CDR3 nucleotides read TGTGCCAGCAGCGCAGATGGACAGGGACGGCAGCCCCAGCATTTT. Together with reference TRBV9 and TRBJ1-5, the CDR3 gives the full variable domain: DSGVTQTPKHLITATGQRVTLRCSPRSGDLSVYWYQQSLDQGLQFLIQYYNGEERAKGNILERFSAQQFPDLHSELNLSSLELGDSALYFCASSADGQGRQPQHFGDGTRLSIL.

The chain is built from TRBV7-9 and TRBJ2-7, with a weak D call TRBD1 (5 bases). Germline values: CDR1 SEHNR, CDR2 FQNEAQ (reference sequence). The length of the CDR3 is 13 residues. V lost 7 bases and J 7 bases, leaving 17 bases between the germline ends. DNA for the CDR3: TGTGCCAGCACCCCCCTGCAGCACAGGGAGCAGTACTTC. This translates into CASTPLQHREQYF.

This rearrangement joins TRBV27 to TRBJ1-1; D may be TRBD1 (5 bases). CDR1 is MNHEY and CDR2 is SMNVEV in the germline V gene (reference sequence). Trimming left V 1 base short and J 0 bases short, with 9 bases between. The CDR3 is 15 amino acids. CDR3 protein: CASSLLTGMNTEAFF. The DNA of the CDR3 is TGTGCCAGCAGTTTATTAACAGGAATGAACACTGAAGCTTTCTTT.

The chain has TRBV7-9 and TRBJ2-5, with D maybe TRBD2 (5 bases). The CDR3 consists of 14 residues. Germline lookup yields CDR1 SEHNR and CDR2 FQNEAQ (reference sequence). V was shortened by 1 base and J by 0 bases, with 6 bases between the two germline ends. CDR3 in DNA: TGTGCCAGCAGCTTAGAGGACTACCAAGAGACCCAGTACTTC. Amino acid sequence: CASSLEDYQETQYF.

The CDR3 region is CASSQHIADTQYF. The CDR3 coding sequence is TGTGCCAGTAGTCAACACATAGCGGATACGCAGTATTTT. The chain uses TRBV19 and TRBJ2-3; D is perhaps TRBD2 (5 bases). The germline V gene has CDR1 LNHDA and CDR2 SQIVND (reference sequence). The CDR3 consists of 13 residues. The V and J ends lost 5 bases and 6 bases respectively, with 12 bases between them.

This chain connects TRBV7-9 to TRBJ1-5; 9 bases are shared with TRBD1. From germline, CDR1 is SEHNR and CDR2 FQNEAQ (reference sequence). This CDR3 has 15 residues. V dropped 1 base and J dropped 5; count of bases not matched to a gene: 3. DNA for the CDR3: TGTGCCAGCAGCTTAGGGGGACAGGGTGATCAGCCCCAGCATTTT. The encoded protein is CASSLGGQGDQPQHF.

The V gene is TRBV28, the J gene TRBJ1-2; weak D call: TRBD1 (5 bases). This CDR3 is 15 amino acids long. Trimming left V 8 bases short and J 2 bases short, with 18 bases between. Germline values: CDR1 MDHEN, CDR2 SYDVKM. The CDR3 DNA reads as TGTGCCAGCGGGGGGGTGGGGCCGGGGAACTATGGCTACACCTTC. This codes for CASGGVGPGNYGYTF.

This chain uses TRBV13 with TRBJ2-3; TRBD2 is a possible D gene (6 bases). Germline CDR1 is PRHDT and CDR2 is FYEKMQ (reference sequence). The CDR3 has 13 amino acids. V shed 6 bases and J shed 6 bases, with 13 bases lying between them. CDR3 nucleotide sequence: TGTGCCAGCAGTGGGACTGTCCGGGATACGCAGTATTTT. This gives the protein CASSGTVRDTQYF.

The J gene is TRBJ2-1, the V gene TRBV7-9, with D perhaps matching TRBD2 (7 bases). Germline CDR1 is SEHNR and CDR2 is FQNEAQ (reference sequence). The length of the CDR3 is 15 residues. The V end was cut by 2 bases, the J end by 3 bases, with 11 bases between. CDR3 coding DNA: TGTGCCAGCAGCTTAACGCGGGGGCTCTACAATGAGCAGTTCTTC. It specifies CASSLTRGLYNEQFF.